The 5 T cell receptor beta chains reported below all come from one sample, sequenced in a study of T cells in tuberculosis. Profiling relied on immunoSEQ multiplex PCR, and the TCRdb table lists in-frame clones only, not all of them. Of tens of thousands of clones listed, approximately 85% are singletons. Regarding time point: new active TB diagnosis, blood taken before or within 7 days of starting treatment. The material was PBMCs, obtained at tuberculosis diagnosis. Receptor source: an adult with tuberculosis.

The V and J genes are TRBV19 and TRBJ2-1; TRBD2 agrees at 14 bases. The length of the CDR3 is 17 residues. CDR1 and CDR2 from the germline V gene are LNHDA and SQIVND (reference sequence). V lost 7 bases, J lost 1 base, and 6 bases stayed unmatched. The CDR3 here is CASTGLAGVESYNEQFF. The DNA for the CDR3 is TGTGCCAGTACGGGACTAGCGGGAGTTGAGTCCTACAATGAGCAGTTCTTC.

The chain is built from TRBV7-9 and TRBJ2-3; maybe TRBD2 (6 bases). CDR3 length: 15 amino acids. Between the trimmed V and J ends, which lost 7 bases and 6 bases, there was a span of 20 bases. From germline, CDR1 is SEHNR and CDR2 FQNEAQ (reference sequence). This chain's CDR3 is CASILAIRESDTQYF. The CDR3 nucleotides read TGTGCCAGCATCTTGGCTATTCGGGAGAGCGATACGCAGTATTTT.

The V gene is TRBV5-1, the J gene TRBJ2-2; 7 nucleotides align to TRBD1. V dropped 4 bases and J dropped 3; count of bases not matched to a gene: 6. The length of the CDR3 is 15 residues. CDR1 and CDR2 (germline): SGHRS, YFSETQ. CDR3 loop: CASSPGTVDTGELFF. The CDR3 DNA is TGCGCCAGCAGCCCAGGGACAGTGGACACCGGGGAGCTGTTTTTT.

The CDR3 region is CASRMGGASNYGYTF. In DNA form, the CDR3 reads TGTGCCAGCAGGATGGGGGGAGCCTCTAACTATGGCTACACCTTC. The genes are TRBV5-6 and TRBJ1-2; a possible D gene is TRBD1 (5 bases). The CDR3 runs 15 residues. Per germline, CDR1 SGHDT and CDR2 YYEEEE. The germline V and J ends were trimmed by 5 bases and 0 bases, with 14 bases remaining between them.

The V and J genes are TRBV5-4 and TRBJ2-2; 10 bases are a match to TRBD2. V lost 3 bases, J lost 5 bases, and 10 bases stayed unmatched. Germline-derived CDR1 and CDR2 are SGHNT and YYREEE (reference sequence). The CDR3 is 17 amino acids. CDR3 loop: CASSSGLADLLTGELFF. The DNA for the CDR3 is TGTGCCAGCAGCTCAGGACTAGCGGACCTCCTTACCGGGGAGCTGTTTTTT. Based on the CDR3 plus reference TRBV5-4 and TRBJ2-2, the full variable domain is ETGVTQSPTHLIKTRGQQVTLRCSSQSGHNTVSWYQQALGQGPQFIFQYYREEENGRGNFPPRFSGLQFPNYSSELNVNALELDDSALYLCASSSGLADLLTGELFFGEGSRLTVL.